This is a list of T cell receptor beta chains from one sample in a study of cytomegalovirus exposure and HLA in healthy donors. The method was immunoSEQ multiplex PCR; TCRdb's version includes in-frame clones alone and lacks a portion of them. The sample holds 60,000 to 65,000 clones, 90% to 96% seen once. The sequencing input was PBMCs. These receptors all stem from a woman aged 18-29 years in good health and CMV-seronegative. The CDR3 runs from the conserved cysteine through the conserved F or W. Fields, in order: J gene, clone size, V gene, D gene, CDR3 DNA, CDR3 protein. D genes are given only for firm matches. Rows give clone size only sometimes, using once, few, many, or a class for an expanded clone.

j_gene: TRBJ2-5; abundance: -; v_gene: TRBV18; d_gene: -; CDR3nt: TGTGCCAGCTCACCAGGCGCGGGGGAGACCCAGTACTTC; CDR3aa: CASSPGAGETQYF
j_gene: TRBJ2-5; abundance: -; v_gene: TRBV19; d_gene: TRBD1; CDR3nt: TGTGCCAGTAGTACAGACAGGGTCTTGGGGGAGACCCAGTACTTC; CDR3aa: CASSTDRVLGETQYF
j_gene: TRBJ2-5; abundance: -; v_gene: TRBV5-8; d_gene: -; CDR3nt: TGTGCCAGCAGCTTCGGGGACTACCAAGAGACCCAGTACTTC; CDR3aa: CASSFGDYQETQYF
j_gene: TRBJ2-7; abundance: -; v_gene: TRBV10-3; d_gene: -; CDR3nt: TGTGCCATCAGTGAGCCCGGGACTGGGGCGTACGAGCAGTACTTC; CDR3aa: CAISEPGTGAYEQYF
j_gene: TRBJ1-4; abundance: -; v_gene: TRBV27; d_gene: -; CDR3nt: TGTGCCAGCAGTAAAACAGGGTGGGCTAATGAAAAACTGTTTTTT; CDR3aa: CASSKTGWANEKLFF
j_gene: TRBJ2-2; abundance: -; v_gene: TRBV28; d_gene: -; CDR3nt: TGTGCCAGCAGCCTTAGCGGAACCACCGGGGAGCTGTTTTTT; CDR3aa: CASSLSGTTGELFF
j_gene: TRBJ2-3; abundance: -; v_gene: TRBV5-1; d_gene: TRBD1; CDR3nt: TGCGCCAGCAGCTTGGGGACAGGGGGCTCAGATACGCAGTATTTT; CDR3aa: CASSLGTGGSDTQYF
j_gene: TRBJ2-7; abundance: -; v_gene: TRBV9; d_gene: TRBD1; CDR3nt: TGTGCCAGCAGCACCCAGACAGGGGCAACCTACGAGCAGTACTTC; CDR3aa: CASSTQTGATYEQYF
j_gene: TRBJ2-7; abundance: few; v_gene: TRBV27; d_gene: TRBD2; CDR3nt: TGTGCCAGCAGACAACTAGCGGGAGTTAAGTACGAGCAGTACTTC; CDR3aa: CASRQLAGVKYEQYF
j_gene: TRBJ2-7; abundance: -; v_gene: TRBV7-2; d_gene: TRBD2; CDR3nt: TGTGCCAGCAGCTTTCGTGGCGGGGGGGACTACGAGCAGTACTTC; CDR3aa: CASSFRGGGDYEQYF
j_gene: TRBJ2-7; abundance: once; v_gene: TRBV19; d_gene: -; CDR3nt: TGTGCCAGTAGTATGGTTGGTCGGCAGGGCGGCGAGCAGTACTTC; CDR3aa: CASSMVGRQGGEQYF
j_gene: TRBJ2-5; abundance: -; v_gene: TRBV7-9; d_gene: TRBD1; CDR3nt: TGTGCCAGCAGCCCCGGACAGGCAAACCAGGAGACCCAGTACTTC; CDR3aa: CASSPGQANQETQYF
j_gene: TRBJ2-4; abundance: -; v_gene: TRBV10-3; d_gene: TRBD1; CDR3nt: TGTGCCATCAGCCCGGGGACAGAGAGACTAGCCAAAAACATTCAGTACTTC; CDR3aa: CAISPGTERLAKNIQYF
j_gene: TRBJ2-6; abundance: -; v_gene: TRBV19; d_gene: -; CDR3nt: TGTGCCACCCACAGGGCTGGGGCCAACGTCCTGACTTTC; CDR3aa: CATHRAGANVLTF
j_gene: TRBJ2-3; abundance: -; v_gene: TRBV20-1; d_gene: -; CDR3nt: TGCAGTCGTCGACTGCACTATACGCAGTATTTT; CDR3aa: CSRRLHYTQYF
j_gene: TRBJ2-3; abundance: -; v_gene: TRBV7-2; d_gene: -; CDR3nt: TGTGCCAGCAGCTTACTAGAGGATACGCAGTATTTT; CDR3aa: CASSLLEDTQYF
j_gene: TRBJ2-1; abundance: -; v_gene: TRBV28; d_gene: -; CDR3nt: TGTGCCAGCTGTCTGGTGTCAGGGCAGCAGTTCTTC; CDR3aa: CASCLVSGQQFF
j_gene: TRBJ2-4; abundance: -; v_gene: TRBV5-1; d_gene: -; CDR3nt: TGCGCCAGCAGCCCGGACGGGGTCAAAAACATTCAGTACTTC; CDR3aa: CASSPDGVKNIQYF
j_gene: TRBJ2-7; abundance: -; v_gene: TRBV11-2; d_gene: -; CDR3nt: TGTGCCAGCTTTGACAGAGCATCCTACGAGCAGTACTTC; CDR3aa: CASFDRASYEQYF
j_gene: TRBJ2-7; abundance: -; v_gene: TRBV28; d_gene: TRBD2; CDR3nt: TGTGCCAGCAGTTTATGGGGCGGGGGGCATAGCGGGAGCTCCTACGAGCAGTACTTC; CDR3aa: CASSLWGGGHSGSSYEQYF
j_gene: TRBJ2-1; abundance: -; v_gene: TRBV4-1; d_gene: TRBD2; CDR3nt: TGCGCCAGCAGCCCCCTAGCGGGAGGGCCCTCGGATGAGCAGTTCTTC; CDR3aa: CASSPLAGGPSDEQFF
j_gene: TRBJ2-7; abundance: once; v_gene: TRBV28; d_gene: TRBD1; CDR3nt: TGTGCCAGCAGTCGAACAGGGGTCGGCTACGAGCAGTACTTC; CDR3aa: CASSRTGVGYEQYF